Following are 27 T cell receptor beta chains from one sample sequenced in a study of early T cells in non-severe SARS-CoV-2 infection. TCRdb re-called the 5' RACE reads with MiXCR, one entry per CDR3 protein. The repertoire holds roughly 51,000 distinct CDR3 sequences, about 7.7% seen once, with roughly 10% in the top ten. The sample consisted of whole blood, taken at baseline. All receptors come from an adult who was a healthcare worker with PCR-confirmed SARS-CoV-2 infection or an uninfected control (not recorded which).

This clonotype was recorded many times. The J gene is TRBJ1-1, the V gene TRBV28; unclear D gene. V gave up 3 bases and J gave up 11 bases, with 10 bases separating them. The CDR3 has 11 amino acids. Germline values: CDR1 MDHEN, CDR2 SYDVKM. The CDR3 region is CASSFLRRAFF. The CDR3 coding sequence is TGTGCCAGCAGTTTTCTCCGGCGGGCTTTCTTT.

This clonotype has at least ten counts. The V gene is TRBV5-1, the J gene TRBJ2-6; TRBD1 aligns across 7 bases. Germline V CDR1 and CDR2: SGHRS, YFSETQ. This CDR3 region has 16 residues. The junction had 7 bases not matched to a gene; V was cut back by 7 bases and J by 0 bases. CDR3 protein: CASRQGPISGANVLTF. CDR3 sequence (DNA): TGCGCCAGCCGACAGGGTCCAATCTCTGGGGCCAACGTCCTGACTTTC.

Ten or more counts support this clonotype. The CDR3 DNA follows: TGTGCCAGTAGTACAACCGGACAGTTCGAGACCCAGTACTTC. Translating it yields CASSTTGQFETQYF. The chain couples TRBV19 to TRBJ2-5; maybe TRBD1 (6 bases). In germline, CDR1 is LNHDA, CDR2 SQIVND (reference sequence). This CDR3 has 14 residues. V lost 4 bases and J 5 bases, leaving 14 bases between the germline ends.

This clonotype was observed many times. This chain links TRBV29-1 with TRBJ1-1; unclear D gene. The CDR3 runs to 11 residues. The germline V and J ends were trimmed by 5 bases and 3 bases, with 7 bases remaining between them. Germline V gives CDR1 SQVTM, CDR2 ANQGSEA. DNA for the CDR3: TGCAGCGTTTTCCGGGACACTGAAGCTTTCTTT. Translating it yields CSVFRDTEAFF.

This clonotype has ten or more counts. V and J are TRBV5-1 and TRBJ2-3; TRBD2 aligns across 11 bases. Germline trimming cut 0 bases from V and 5 bases from J; bases unmatched to any gene: 5. Germline V gene lookup returns CDR1 SGHRS and CDR2 YFSETQ. The CDR3 has 16 residues. CDR3 DNA: TGCGCCAGCAGCTTGGCCCTAGCGGGAGGAGGAGATACGCAGTATTTT. Encoded protein: CASSLALAGGGDTQYF.

The CDR3 coding sequence is TGTGCCAGTAGTGAAACCGGGACAGGGCTCAACATTCAGTACTTC. Amino acid sequence: CASSETGTGLNIQYF. The chain uses TRBV19 and TRBJ2-4, with 9 bases matching TRBD1. The J segment lost 7 bases and the V segment lost 5 bases, leaving 9 bases of the junction unmatched. Germline assignment: CDR1 LNHDA and CDR2 SQIVND (reference sequence). This CDR3 comprises 15 residues.

The chain joins TRBV28 to TRBJ2-3; 7 nucleotides line up with TRBD1. This CDR3 is built from 14 residues. The germline CDR1 and CDR2 sequences are MDHEN and SYDVKM. The V and J ends lost 5 bases and 3 bases, in that order; junction bases with no gene match: 5. CDR3 region: CASSKGQLTDTQYF. DNA for the CDR3: TGTGCCAGCAGTAAGGGACAGTTAACAGATACGCAGTATTTT.

This clonotype was seen many times. The CDR3: CASSSPDGGSNQPQHF. Here the CDR3 DNA reads TGTGCCAGCAGTTCCCCGGACGGTGGGAGCAATCAGCCCCAGCATTTT. V and J are TRBV28 and TRBJ1-5, with D hard to call. In germline, CDR1 is MDHEN, CDR2 SYDVKM. V gave up 4 bases and J gave up 1 base, with 14 bases separating them. CDR3 length equals 16 residues.

This clonotype was recorded at least ten times. V is TRBV12-3 or TRBV12-4 and J is TRBJ2-3, with 16 positions matching TRBD2. CDR3 length: 14 amino acids. V lost 5 bases and J lost 10; bases outside the gene matches: 3. The CDR3 nucleotides are TGTGCCAGCAGTGGGACTAGCGGGAGGGTGGCGCAGTATTTT. The encoded protein is CASSGTSGRVAQYF.

The table lists this clonotype with many counts. V usage is TRBV5-1 and J usage is TRBJ1-1, with TRBD1 as a possible D gene (6 bases). The CDR3 is made up of 14 amino acids. Germline CDR1 SGHRS, CDR2 YFSETQ. The V gene lost 4 bases and the J gene lost 4 bases, with 14 bases spanning the gap. The CDR3 region is CASSRDNMITEAFF. The CDR3 DNA sequence: TGCGCCAGCAGCCGGGACAACATGATCACTGAAGCTTTCTTT.

The chain carries TRBV28 and TRBJ2-7; D is unresolved. The CDR3 consists of 12 residues. Trimming took off 5 bases at V and 0 bases at J, with 5 bases between the two ends. Germline loops: CDR1 MDHEN, CDR2 SYDVKM. CDR3 coding DNA: TGTGCCAGCAGTAAGTACTCCTACGAGCAGTACTTC. Encoded protein: CASSKYSYEQYF.

The genes are TRBV7-9 and TRBJ2-1; 7 bases line up with TRBD1. The germline V gene encodes CDR1 SEHNR and CDR2 FQNEAQ (reference sequence). The CDR3 loop spans 15 amino acids. The ends lost 1 base at V and 5 bases at J; junction bases unmatched: 5. The CDR3 region is CASSLEGALNNEQFF. CDR3 in DNA: TGTGCCAGCAGCTTAGAGGGGGCACTCAACAATGAGCAGTTCTTC.

The gene calls are TRBV6-1 and TRBJ2-7, with 10 bases identical to TRBD1. Germline CDR1 and CDR2: MNHNS and SASEGT. Unmatched junction bases numbered 8, after V lost 4 bases and J lost 2 bases. The CDR3 runs to 16 residues. As DNA, the CDR3 is TGTGCCAGCAGTGTACTCGACAGGGGGCCTACCTACGAGCAGTACTTC. This gives the protein CASSVLDRGPTYEQYF.

This clonotype was observed many times. The V and J genes are TRBV3-1 and TRBJ2-2; no clear D gene. V was trimmed by 3 bases and J by 6 bases, leaving 17 bases between them. The germline CDR1 and CDR2 sequences are LGHDT and YNNKEL (reference sequence). The CDR3 totals 16 residues. CDR3 sequence reads: CASSHSFAGRPGELFF. CDR3 bases: TGTGCCAGCAGCCACTCATTTGCAGGTCGGCCCGGGGAGCTGTTTTTT.

The chain combines TRBV6-1 with TRBJ2-3, with 8 positions matching TRBD2. V shed 3 bases, J shed 4 bases, and the junction held 3 bases outside the gene matches. Germline assignment: CDR1 MNHNS and CDR2 SASEGT. The CDR3 consists of 14 residues. The CDR3 protein is CASSDGLASDTQYF. The CDR3 DNA follows: TGTGCCAGCAGTGACGGACTAGCCTCAGATACGCAGTATTTT.

This chain connects TRBV28 to TRBJ2-7; possible D gene TRBD2, 6 bases. From germline, CDR1 is MDHEN and CDR2 SYDVKM. The CDR3 totals 14 residues. V was pared by 3 bases and J by 2 bases, with 11 bases between. The CDR3 spells CASSLEGPTYEQYF. CDR3 coding DNA: TGTGCCAGCAGTTTGGAGGGTCCGACCTACGAGCAGTACTTC.

The sample holds one count of this clonotype. J is TRBJ1-2 and V is TRBV29-1, with 7 bases lining up with TRBD1. The CDR3 covers 14 residues. V was clipped by 7 bases and J by 3 bases; unmatched bases: 11. Germline V gene sequence: CDR1 SQVTM, CDR2 ANQGSEA. CDR3 protein: CSAIAQGIHYGYTF. As DNA, the CDR3 is TGCAGCGCCATCGCACAGGGGATCCACTATGGCTACACCTTC.

The chain joins TRBV12-3 or TRBV12-4 to TRBJ2-7; tentative D call: TRBD2 (5 bases). CDR3 length equals 15 residues. V was clipped by 1 base and J by 5 bases, with 15 bases between them. CDR3 protein: CASSLEGGRIDEQYF. The CDR3 region has the DNA TGTGCCAGCAGTTTAGAAGGAGGCAGGATAGACGAGCAGTACTTC.

This clonotype was counted between two and nine times. CDR3 sequence (DNA): TGCAGTGCTAAGGGACAGTACTACGAGCAGTACTTC. Its translation is CSAKGQYYEQYF. The genes are TRBV20-1 and TRBJ2-7, with TRBD1 identical over 7 bases. The V and J ends lost 4 bases and 3 bases, in that order; junction bases with no gene match: 3. The length of the CDR3 is 12 residues. CDR1 and CDR2 from the germline V gene are DFQATT and SNEGSKA (reference sequence).

The chain carries TRBV3-1 and TRBJ2-1; D gene unclear. The CDR3 covers 11 residues. Trimming cost V 1 base and J 10 bases, with 5 bases left between them. Germline values: CDR1 LGHDT, CDR2 YNNKEL (reference sequence). CDR3 loop: CASSQVAEQFF. CDR3 DNA: TGTGCCAGCAGCCAAGTCGCGGAGCAGTTCTTC.

This clonotype was found a few times. This chain links TRBV6-1 with TRBJ2-1; D unresolved. V lost 0 bases and J lost 9, with 12 bases in between. The CDR3 totals 14 residues. The germline V gene has CDR1 MNHNS and CDR2 SASEGT. In nucleotides, the CDR3 is TGTGCCAGCAGTGAAGCGATGTTAGTCGGTGAGCAGTTCTTC. Translating it yields CASSEAMLVGEQFF.

V gene TRBV27 combines with J gene TRBJ2-7, with unresolved D. The CDR3 totals 13 residues. Trimming took 2 bases from V and 2 from J, leaving 7 bases between them. Germline-derived CDR1 and CDR2 are MNHEY and SMNVEV (reference sequence). In nucleotides, the CDR3 is TGTGCCAGCAGTTTAGAGCCTACCTACGAGCAGTACTTC. Translation: CASSLEPTYEQYF.

This clonotype has a count of ten or more. V and J are TRBV7-2 and TRBJ2-7; D may be TRBD2 (5 bases). This CDR3 has 16 amino acids. Germline lookup yields CDR1 SGHTA and CDR2 FQGNSA. The V and J ends lost 3 bases and 0 bases respectively, with 15 bases between them. The CDR3 DNA reads TGTGCCAGCAGCTTGCCCTCCGAGGGTCACTCCTACGAGCAGTACTTC. This translates into CASSLPSEGHSYEQYF.

The chain uses TRBV15 and TRBJ2-7, with a possible D match to TRBD2 (6 bases). The V end lost 4 bases, the J end lost 7 bases, and 20 bases lay between the germline ends. CDR1 is LNHNV, CDR2 YYDKDF, per germline (reference sequence). This CDR3 has 15 amino acids. The CDR3 DNA reads as TGTGCCACCAGCACTCGGGCGGGGCAGATTGAGGAGCAGTACTTC. Protein: CATSTRAGQIEEQYF.

The chain links TRBV28 to TRBJ2-7, with D perhaps TRBD1 or TRBD2 (5 bases each). Per germline, CDR1 MDHEN and CDR2 SYDVKM. This CDR3 has 11 residues. Trimming removed 8 bases from V and 6 bases from J, with 11 bases in between. CDR3 in DNA: TGTGCCAGCCACGCCGGGGCCGAGCAGTACTTC. It encodes CASHAGAEQYF.

This clonotype was detected only a few times. The chain carries TRBV6-2 or TRBV6-3 and TRBJ2-1, with TRBD2 matching over 7 bases. This CDR3 has 17 residues. Per germline, CDR1 MNHEY and CDR2 SVGEGT. V lost 6 bases and J lost 3; bases outside the gene matches: 14. CDR3 region: CASRPGLVRTNYNEQFF. In DNA, the CDR3 is TGTGCCAGCAGGCCCGGACTAGTCCGCACTAACTACAATGAGCAGTTCTTC.

The chain joins TRBV7-2 to TRBJ2-1; 9 bases align to TRBD2. The CDR3 extends over 15 amino acids. V was clipped by 5 bases and J by 8 bases; unmatched bases: 10. Looked up from germline, CDR1 is SGHTA and CDR2 is FQGNSA. CDR3 sequence: CASSARPAGGDEQFF. The CDR3 region has the DNA TGTGCCAGCAGCGCCAGACCAGCGGGAGGCGATGAGCAGTTCTTC.